Described below is a single T cell receptor beta chain sequence and its context. As yet, its antigen is unknown. This sample was included in a study of spatial heterogeneity in lung cancer. General study results and limits: Expanded intratumoral alpha and beta TCR counts tracked tumor mutation counts.

MiXCR, run by TCRdb on the 5' RACE reads, gives a single entry per CDR3 protein. This sample has 2,000 to 3,000 distinct CDR3 sequences, with 15% to 17% found just once. Germline V gives CDR1 SGDLS, CDR2 YYNGEE. The CDR3 covers 16 residues. V was pared by 3 bases and J by 7 bases, with 10 bases of the junction left unmatched. As to time point: sample taken at primary tumor resection. This specimen consisted of lung tumor tissue, obtained at surgery. The chain has TRBV9 and TRBJ2-5; 12 bases line up with TRBD2. The origin of this receptor is a female donor with early-stage non-small cell lung cancer. CDR3 loop: CASSAALAGGQGTQYF. The CDR3 coding sequence is TGTGCCAGCAGCGCTGCACTAGCGGGGGGACAGGGGACCCAGTACTTC.